A selection of T cell receptor beta chains follows, all from one sample in a study of neoadjuvant nivolumab and ipilimumab in lung cancer. Profiling relied on immunoSEQ multiplex PCR, and the TCRdb table lists in-frame clones only, not all of them. Of about 25,000 clones in the sample, about 81% were seen once. Specimen: tumor tissue, collected after neoadjuvant nivolumab, alone or with ipilimumab, at or shortly before surgery. Source of these receptors: an adult with non-small cell lung cancer. The CDR3 runs from the conserved cysteine through the conserved F or W. The D gene is left open where the match is weak. Clone size appears in some rows only: once, few, many, or a class for an expanded clone.

V gene	D gene	J gene	clone size	CDR3 DNA	CDR3 protein
TRBV25-1	TRBD1	TRBJ1-2	-	TGTGCCAGCACAGCAGGACAGGGTGTCGATGGCTACACCTTC	CASTAGQGVDGYTF
TRBV6-5	TRBD2	TRBJ2-1	-	TGTGCCAGCAGTCGACTAGCGGGTTACAATGAGCAGTTCTTC	CASSRLAGYNEQFF
TRBV2	TRBD1	TRBJ2-1	-	TGTGCCAGCAGTGAAGGAGGGGGACAGGCACTCTACAATGAGCAGTTCTTC	CASSEGGGQALYNEQFF
TRBV14	-	TRBJ2-3	-	TGTGCCAGCAGCCTCGGCTTGGGTACGCAGTATTTT	CASSLGLGTQYF
TRBV5-6	-	TRBJ2-7	few	TGTGCCAGCAGCCGCTCAGCGGACTACGAGCAGTACTTC	CASSRSADYEQYF
TRBV30	-	TRBJ2-2	-	TGTGCCTGGAGTGTAACCAGGGCCGGGGAGCTGTTTTTT	CAWSVTRAGELFF
TRBV25-1	-	TRBJ2-1	-	TGTGCCAGCAGCTCCAACAGGGGGCCTAGCGGGAGTAATGAGCAGTTCTTC	CASSSNRGPSGSNEQFF
TRBV5-1	-	TRBJ1-2	-	TGCGCCAGCAGCACCGGGACAACACTCTATGGCTACACCTTC	CASSTGTTLYGYTF
TRBV5-8	TRBD1	TRBJ2-1	-	TGTGCCAGCCAGGACAGGGGCGGAGTGAATGAGCAGTTCTTC	CASQDRGGVNEQFF
TRBV10-1	-	TRBJ1-2	-	TGCGCCAGCGCGTCGACAGACACTAACTATGGCTACACCTTC	CASASTDTNYGYTF
TRBV5-5	TRBD2	TRBJ2-5	-	TGTGCCAGCAGCTTGAGTTCGACTAGCGGGAGTGGGACCCAGTACTTC	CASSLSSTSGSGTQYF
TRBV7-8	-	TRBJ1-1	once	TGTGCCAGCAGCTTAGCTTATATGAACACTGAAGCTTTCTTT	CASSLAYMNTEAFF
TRBV5-1	-	TRBJ2-6	-	TGCGCCAGCAGCTTGCAGCGGATGAGCTCTGGGGCCAACGTCCTGACTTTC	CASSLQRMSSGANVLTF
TRBV19	-	TRBJ2-1	-	TGTGCCAGTAGTATAGTTATTAGTTATTCCACGTTACAGTTCTTC	CASSIVISYSTLQFF
TRBV5-1	-	TRBJ2-2	-	TGCGCCAGCAGCTTGGAGGGGGAGCTGTTTTTT	CASSLEGELFF
TRBV19	-	TRBJ1-2	-	TGTGCCAGTAGTAGGGCGAGTTATGGCTACACCTTC	CASSRASYGYTF
TRBV2	-	TRBJ1-5	-	TGTGCCAGCATGGGGGACTTGGGGCCCCAGCATTTT	CASMGDLGPQHF
TRBV11-2	-	TRBJ2-5	-	TGTGCCAGCAGCTCAGTAGGGGGGCAGGGAGAGACCCAGTACTTC	CASSSVGGQGETQYF
TRBV6-1	TRBD2	TRBJ2-1	-	TGTGCCAGCAGTCCGAATCCGGGACTAGATAATGAGCAGTTCTTC	CASSPNPGLDNEQFF
TRBV19	-	TRBJ1-2	-	TGTGCCAGTAGTATAGATCTACCCACAGGAACTAGAGGCTACACCTTC	CASSIDLPTGTRGYTF
TRBV7-9	TRBD1	TRBJ2-7	few	TGTGCCAGCAGCGGACAGGCCTTGTTCGGCGTATACGAGCAGTACTTC	CASSGQALFGVYEQYF
TRBV11-3	-	TRBJ2-7	-	TGTGCCAGCAGCTTAGAGGCCAGAGTCTCCTACGAGCAGTACTTC	CASSLEARVSYEQYF
TRBV5-8	-	TRBJ1-2	-	TGTGCCAGCAGCTTGGGGGGACAATTCTATGGCTACACCTTC	CASSLGGQFYGYTF
TRBV10-3	-	TRBJ1-2	-	TGTGCCATCAGCGACCATCTGGATTTAGGCTATGGCTACACCTTC	CAISDHLDLGYGYTF
TRBV7-8	TRBD1	TRBJ2-3	-	TGTGCCAGCAGCTTAGTGGGACAGGCTAGCACAGATACGCAGTATTTT	CASSLVGQASTDTQYF
TRBV11-2	TRBD2	TRBJ2-7	-	TGTGCCAGCAGCTTAGCCCCTAGCGGGAGGGAAGAGCAGTACTTC	CASSLAPSGREEQYF
TRBV12-2	-	TRBJ1-2	-	TGTGCAAGTCGCATACCCGCGGACAGCCCAGATGGCTACACCTTC	CASRIPADSPDGYTF
TRBV27	-	TRBJ2-5	few	TGTGCCAGCAGTTCGTGGCAGATACAAGAGACCCAGTACTTC	CASSSWQIQETQYF
TRBV30	TRBD1	TRBJ1-1	-	TGTGCCCTTCGACAGGGGGCGGGAGGTGAAGCTTTCTTT	CALRQGAGGEAFF
TRBV2	-	TRBJ1-2	-	TGTGCCAGCAGTGAATCGGGGGAGGATTATGGCTACACCTTC	CASSESGEDYGYTF